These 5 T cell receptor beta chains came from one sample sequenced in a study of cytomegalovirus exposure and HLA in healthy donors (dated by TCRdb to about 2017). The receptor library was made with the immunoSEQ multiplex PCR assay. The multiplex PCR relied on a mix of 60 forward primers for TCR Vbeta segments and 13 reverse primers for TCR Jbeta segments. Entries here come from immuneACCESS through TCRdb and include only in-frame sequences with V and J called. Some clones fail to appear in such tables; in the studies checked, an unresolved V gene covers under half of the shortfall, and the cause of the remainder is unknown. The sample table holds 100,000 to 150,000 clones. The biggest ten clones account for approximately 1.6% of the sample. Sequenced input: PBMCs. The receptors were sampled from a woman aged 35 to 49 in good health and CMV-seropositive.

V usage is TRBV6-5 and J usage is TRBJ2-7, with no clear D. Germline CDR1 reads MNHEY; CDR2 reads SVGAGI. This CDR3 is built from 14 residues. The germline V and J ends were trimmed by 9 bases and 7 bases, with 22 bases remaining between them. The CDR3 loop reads CASQIDFSVREQYF. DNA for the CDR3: TGTGCCAGTCAAATCGACTTCTCCGTACGTGAGCAGTACTTC.

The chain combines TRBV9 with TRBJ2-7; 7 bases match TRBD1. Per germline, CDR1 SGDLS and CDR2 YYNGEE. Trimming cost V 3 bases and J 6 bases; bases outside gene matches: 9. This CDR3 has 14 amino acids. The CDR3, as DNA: TGTGCCAGCAGCGCCAACACAGGGGAAATCGAGCAGTACTTC. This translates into CASSANTGEIEQYF.

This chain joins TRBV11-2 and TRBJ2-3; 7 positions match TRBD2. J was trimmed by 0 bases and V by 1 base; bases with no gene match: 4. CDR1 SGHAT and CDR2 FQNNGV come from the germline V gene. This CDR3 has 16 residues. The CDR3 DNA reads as TGTGCCAGCAGCTTAGGCTCGGGACTAAGCACAGATACGCAGTATTTT. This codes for CASSLGSGLSTDTQYF.

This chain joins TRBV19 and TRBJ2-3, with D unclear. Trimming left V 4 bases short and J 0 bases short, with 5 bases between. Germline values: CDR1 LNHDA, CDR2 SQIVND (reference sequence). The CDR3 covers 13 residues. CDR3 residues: CASSKSSTDTQYF. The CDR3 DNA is TGTGCCAGTAGTAAATCAAGCACAGATACGCAGTATTTT.

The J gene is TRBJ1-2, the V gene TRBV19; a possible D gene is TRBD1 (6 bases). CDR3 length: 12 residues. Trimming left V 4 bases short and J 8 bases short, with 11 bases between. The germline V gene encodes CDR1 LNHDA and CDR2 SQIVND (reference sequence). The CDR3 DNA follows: TGTGCCAGTAGTAGGACAGAAAGGGGCTACACCTTC. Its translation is CASSRTERGYTF.